This entry lists 2 T cell receptor beta chains sequenced from one sample in a study of T cells in Graves' hyperthyroidism and ophthalmopathy. Amplification of TCR beta CDR3 regions used RNA as the template. Researchers ran a first-round RT-PCR on the TCR CDR3 using the HTBI primer set. Via MiXCR, TCRdb re-called the multiplex PCR reads, giving one row per CDR3 protein. The sample holds under 450,000 distinct CDR3 sequences, more than 15% seen once. What was sequenced was blood. The receptors originated from a woman under 30 with Graves' hyperthyroidism.

This clonotype has at least ten counts. The genes are TRBV20-1 and TRBJ2-7, with TRBD2 matching 8 bases. The CDR3 has 13 residues. Looked up from germline, CDR1 is DFQATT and CDR2 is SNEGSKA (reference sequence). V lost 4 bases, J lost 2 bases, and 4 bases stayed unmatched. The CDR3 loop reads CSAKAGEPYEQYF. For the CDR3, the DNA is TGCAGTGCTAAAGCGGGGGAGCCCTACGAGCAGTACTTC.

This clonotype was seen many times. This chain joins TRBV28 and TRBJ2-7, with 7 bases lining up with TRBD1. Germline CDR1 reads MDHEN; CDR2 reads SYDVKM. V lost 8 bases, J lost 2 bases, and 6 bases stayed unmatched. There are 13 residues in the CDR3. The CDR3 region has the DNA TGTGCCAGCGGACTCGGACAGGCCTACGAGCAGTACTTC. Amino acids: CASGLGQAYEQYF.